This passage covers 6 T cell receptor beta chains from one sample sequenced in a study of blood T cell repertoires in COVID-19. Repertoires were generated with immunoSEQ multiplex PCR, while TCRdb's copy carries only in-frame clones and drops some. The sample lists around 300,000 clones, roughly 88% seen once, with approximately 8.5% in the top ten. Sequenced material: peripheral blood. The receptors derive from a man aged 18 to 35 with active or convalescent COVID-19.

V and J are TRBV5-1 and TRBJ1-2; TRBD1 might be the D (6 bases). From germline, CDR1 is SGHRS and CDR2 YFSETQ. This CDR3 comprises 14 residues. The V end lost 2 bases, the J end lost 3 bases, and 11 bases lay between the germline ends. The CDR3 DNA sequence: TGCGCCAGCAGCTTACAAGGGGGGGACTATGGCTACACCTTC. Its translation: CASSLQGGDYGYTF.

CDR3 sequence: CASSPRQGAGEQYF. The CDR3 region has the DNA TGTGCCAGCTCACCACGACAGGGGGCGGGTGAGCAGTACTTC. J is TRBJ2-7 and V is TRBV18, with 10 bases identical to TRBD1. The CDR3 spans 14 residues. Per germline, CDR1 KGHSH and CDR2 LQKENI. V was pared by 1 base and J by 7 bases, with 4 bases of the junction left unmatched. Drawing the rest from reference TRBV18 and TRBJ2-7, the complete variable domain is NAGVMQNPRHLVRRRGQEARLRCSPMKGHSHVYWYRQLPEEGLKFMVYLQKENIIDESGMPKERFSAEFPKEGPSILRIQQVVRGDSAAYFCASSPRQGAGEQYFGPGTRLTVT.

The V gene is TRBV28, the J gene TRBJ1-4, with D maybe TRBD1 (5 bases). Between the trimmed V and J ends, which lost 3 bases and 7 bases, there was a span of 12 bases. The length of the CDR3 is 14 residues. From germline, CDR1 is MDHEN and CDR2 SYDVKM. In DNA form, the CDR3 reads TGTGCCAGCAGTTTGCAGGGTACAGTTGAAAAACTGTTTTTT. This codes for CASSLQGTVEKLFF.

Note on this clone: A read error may produce the germline difference seen at one junction end. This chain uses TRBV5-6 with TRBJ2-2, with a weak D call TRBD2 (5 bases). CDR3 length: 14 amino acids. CDR1 is SGHDT and CDR2 is YYEEEE in the germline V gene. The CDR3 loop is CASTLAGGPGELFF. In DNA form, the CDR3 reads TGTGCCAGCACCTTGGCGGGCGGGCCCGGGGAGCTGTTTTTT.

The chain is built from TRBV4-1 and TRBJ2-7; TRBD2 agrees at 8 bases. The germline V gene has CDR1 MGHRA and CDR2 YSYEKL. This CDR3 has 13 amino acids. V gave up 3 bases and J gave up 10 bases; unmatched junction bases: 8. Here the CDR3 reads CASSHGGDNHQYF. The CDR3 DNA follows: TGCGCCAGCAGCCACGGGGGGGACAACCACCAGTACTTC.

The CDR3 bases are TGTGCCAGCAGCCCCGGCGGGGGGGCCCGTGAAAAACTGTTTTTT. It codes for CASSPGGGAREKLFF. The rearrangement uses TRBV9 and TRBJ1-4, with a tentative D call TRBD1 (6 bases). In germline, CDR1 is SGDLS, CDR2 YYNGEE. The CDR3 consists of 15 residues. V shed 4 bases and J shed 7 bases, with 17 bases lying between them.